Shown below are 3 T cell receptor beta chains from a single sample sequenced in a study of T cells in Graves' hyperthyroidism and ophthalmopathy. Amplification of TCR beta CDR3 regions used RNA as the template. Initially, a first-round RT-PCR of the TCR CDR3 employed the HTBI primer set. TCRdb re-called the multiplex PCR reads with MiXCR, one entry per CDR3 protein. The profile shows hundreds of thousands of distinct CDR3 sequences, roughly 14% of them singletons. Sequenced material: blood. The receptor set was obtained from a man in his late teens or twenties with Graves' ophthalmopathy.

This clonotype was observed at least ten times. This chain joins TRBV29-1 and TRBJ2-5, with TRBD1 identical over 7 bases. Germline loops: CDR1 SQVTM, CDR2 ANQGSEA. CDR3 length equals 12 residues. The V and J ends lost 7 bases and 4 bases, in that order; junction bases with no gene match: 6. The CDR3 DNA reads as TGCAGCGCGGGACAGCCTTTAGAGACCCAGTACTTC. This sequence encodes CSAGQPLETQYF.

This clonotype came up a few times. V usage is TRBV10-2 and J usage is TRBJ2-1; 8 positions agree with TRBD2. The CDR3 runs 14 residues. Germline CDR1 WSHSY, CDR2 SAAADI. J gave up 5 bases and V 7 bases, and 7 bases lay outside the gene matches. As DNA, the CDR3 is TGCGCCAGCAAAAGGGAGCGGGGGAACAATGAGCAGTTCTTC. Amino acid sequence: CASKRERGNNEQFF.

The rearrangement uses TRBV5-1 and TRBJ2-7; D not certain. This CDR3 has 11 residues. In germline, CDR1 is SGHRS, CDR2 YFSETQ. V lost 4 bases and J lost 4, with 6 bases in between. The CDR3 nucleotides are TGCGCCAGCAGCGAACAATACGAGCAGTACTTC. It yields the protein CASSEQYEQYF.